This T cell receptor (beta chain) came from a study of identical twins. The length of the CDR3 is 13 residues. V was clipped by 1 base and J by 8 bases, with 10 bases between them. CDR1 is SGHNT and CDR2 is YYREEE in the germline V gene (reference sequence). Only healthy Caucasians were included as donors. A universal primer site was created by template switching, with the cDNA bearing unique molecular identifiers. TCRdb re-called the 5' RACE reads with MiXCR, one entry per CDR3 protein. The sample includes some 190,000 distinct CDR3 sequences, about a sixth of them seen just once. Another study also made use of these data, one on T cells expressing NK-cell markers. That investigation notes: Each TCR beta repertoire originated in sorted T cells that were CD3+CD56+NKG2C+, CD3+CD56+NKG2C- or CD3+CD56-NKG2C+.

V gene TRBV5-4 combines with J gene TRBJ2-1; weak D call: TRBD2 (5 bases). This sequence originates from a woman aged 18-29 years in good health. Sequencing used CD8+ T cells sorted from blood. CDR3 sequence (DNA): TGTGCCAGCAGCTTGCTAGCCGTGCATGAGCAGTTCTTC. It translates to CASSLLAVHEQFF.